The clone carrying this T cell receptor (beta chain) was observed a handful of times. The antigen is undetermined. TCRB transcripts that were expressed got sequenced, as all of the isolated RNA had been reverse transcribed. Assay used: immunoSEQ multiplex PCR; TCRdb lists only in-frame clones, some missing. Of some 700,000 clones detected, 13% appear once; the ten largest clones hold about 0.02%. This record belongs to a study of beta chain features in type 1 diabetes. Study-wide results and limits: All four CD4+ subsets from Type 1 diabetes patients carried moderately but significantly shorter TCRB CDR3s.

With 3 bases removed from V and 3 bases from J, the gap between germline ends came to 11 bases. Germline V gene data show CDR1 as SEHNR and CDR2 as FQNEAQ (reference sequence). This CDR3 comprises 14 residues. The origin of this receptor is a man aged 18 to 29 with type 1 diabetes. This chain uses TRBV7-9 with TRBJ1-1; a weak D match, TRBD1 (6 bases). Sequencing input: naive CD4+ T cells from blood. CDR3 sequence: CASSFTGSYTEAFF. In DNA form, the CDR3 reads TGTGCCAGCAGCTTTACAGGGTCGTACACTGAAGCTTTCTTT.